These 24 T cell receptor beta chains were all obtained from the same sample, sequenced in a study of T cell responses to AZD1222 COVID-19 vaccine. Measured with immunoSEQ multiplex PCR; TCRdb has only the in-frame clones, and not every one. The sample has 110,000 to 150,000 clones; approximately 92% are singletons. This specimen was peripheral blood, taken 28 days after the second AZD1222 dose. These TCRs come from an adult who received the AZD1222 COVID-19 vaccine.

The J gene is TRBJ2-5, the V gene TRBV19, with 10 bases lining up with TRBD2. Per the germline V gene, CDR1 is LNHDA and CDR2 is SQIVND (reference sequence). The CDR3 extends over 15 amino acids. The V segment lost 5 bases and the J segment 5 bases; nucleotides outside the gene matches: 8. In DNA form, the CDR3 reads TGTGCCAGTAGTCGGACTAGCGGTACAGGGGAGACCCAGTACTTC. It codes for CASSRTSGTGETQYF.

The V call is TRBV15, the J call TRBJ2-1; 9 bases match TRBD2. The CDR3 extends over 15 amino acids. V dropped 6 bases and J dropped 5; count of bases not matched to a gene: 8. Germline lookup yields CDR1 LNHNV and CDR2 YYDKDF (reference sequence). This chain's CDR3 is CATRGAASGNNEQFF. CDR3 DNA sequence: TGTGCCACCAGAGGGGCCGCTAGCGGGAACAATGAGCAGTTCTTC.

The J gene is TRBJ2-2, the V gene TRBV4-3, with a tentative D call TRBD1 (6 bases). Germline CDR1 reads LGHNA; CDR2 reads YSLEER. Trimming removed 2 bases from V and 3 bases from J, with 10 bases in between. The CDR3 is 15 residues long. The CDR3, as DNA: TGCGCCAGCAGCCAACAGGGGCGAGACACCGGGGAGCTGTTTTTT. It translates to CASSQQGRDTGELFF.

The rearrangement links TRBV12-3 or TRBV12-4 to TRBJ1-1; D ambiguous. Trimming stripped 3 bases from V and 5 bases from J, with 7 bases between. CDR3 length equals 12 residues. The CDR3: CASSFAGTEAFF. CDR3 nucleotide sequence: TGTGCCAGCAGTTTTGCGGGGACTGAAGCTTTCTTT.

The V and J genes are TRBV5-5 and TRBJ1-6; a weak D match, TRBD1 (6 bases). The CDR3 extends over 17 amino acids. The germline gives CDR1 SGHKS, CDR2 YYEKEE (reference sequence). The V end lost 4 bases, the J end lost 7 bases, and 21 bases lay between the germline ends. CDR3 protein: CASSLFSGTRGNSPLHF. CDR3 DNA sequence: TGTGCCAGCAGCCTATTTTCCGGGACAAGGGGCAATTCACCCCTCCACTTT.

V is TRBV4-2 and J is TRBJ1-3; D unresolved. Germline V gene sequence: CDR1 LGHNA, CDR2 YNFKEQ. The V end was cut by 0 bases, the J end by 0 bases, with 3 bases between. This CDR3 region has 14 residues. The CDR3 DNA sequence: TGTGCCAGCAGCCAAGAGGGCTCTGGAAACACCATATATTTT. The encoded protein is CASSQEGSGNTIYF.

The chain couples TRBV7-8 to TRBJ1-1; TRBD1 is a possible D gene (5 bases). V lost 2 bases and J 2 bases, leaving 9 bases between the germline ends. CDR3 length: 14 amino acids. From germline, CDR1 is SGHVS and CDR2 FQNEAQ. The CDR3 DNA sequence: TGTGCCAGCAGCTTACCAGGGCCAAACACTGAAGCTTTCTTT. Translated, it gives CASSLPGPNTEAFF.

The chain recombines TRBV10-2 with TRBJ1-2; D might be TRBD1 (6 bases). The germline V gene has CDR1 WSHSY and CDR2 SAAADI. V lost 4 bases and J 6 bases, leaving 15 bases between the germline ends. The length of the CDR3 is 14 residues. The CDR3 loop is CASSGQALGDGYTF. In DNA, the CDR3 is TGCGCCAGCAGTGGACAGGCCCTTGGAGATGGCTACACCTTC.

The chain combines TRBV14 with TRBJ1-4, with D tentatively TRBD1 (5 bases). The germline V and J ends were trimmed by 3 bases and 8 bases, with 16 bases remaining between them. Germline CDR1 SGHDN, CDR2 FVKESK. This CDR3 is built from 15 residues. The CDR3 is CASSHTDWGPEKLFF. CDR3 DNA sequence: TGTGCCAGCAGCCACACAGACTGGGGCCCGGAAAAACTGTTTTTT. Using reference TRBV14 and TRBJ1-4 for the parts outside the CDR3, the full variable domain is EAGVTQFPSHSVIEKGQTVTLRCDPISGHDNLYWYRRVMGKEIKFLLHFVKESKQDESGMPNNRFLAERTGGTYSTLKVQPAELEDSGVYFCASSHTDWGPEKLFFGSGTQLSVL.

The CDR3 spells CASSPPGKGYGYTF. The CDR3 nucleotides read TGTGCCAGCTCACCACCGGGGAAGGGCTATGGCTACACCTTC. The J gene is TRBJ1-2, the V gene TRBV18; no clear D gene. CDR1 is KGHSH and CDR2 is LQKENI in the germline V gene. The V end lost 0 bases, the J end lost 4 bases, and 9 bases lay between the germline ends. The CDR3 length is 14 residues.

The chain has TRBV10-3 and TRBJ1-4; D unresolved. Per the germline V gene, CDR1 is ENHRY and CDR2 is SYGVKD. The CDR3 contains 13 residues. Deletions cut 0 bases from V and 7 bases from J, with 6 bases between. CDR3 bases: TGTGCCATCAGTGAGTCTCCGGTTGAAAAACTGTTTTTT. Protein: CAISESPVEKLFF.

The rearrangement links TRBV12-3 or TRBV12-4 to TRBJ1-5; 7 bases agree with TRBD1. The junction had 5 bases not matched to a gene; V was cut back by 9 bases and J by 3 bases. The CDR3 is made up of 13 amino acids. CDR3 residues: CASGTVANQPQHF. As DNA, the CDR3 is TGTGCCAGTGGGACAGTCGCCAATCAGCCCCAGCATTTT.

This chain links TRBV10-3 with TRBJ2-7; 7 bases are shared with TRBD2. CDR3 length: 15 amino acids. Germline V CDR1 and CDR2: ENHRY, SYGVKD. V dropped 8 bases and J dropped 3; count of bases not matched to a gene: 13. The CDR3 reads CAILGGSAGVYEQYF. CDR3 coding DNA: TGTGCCATCCTGGGTGGATCGGCGGGAGTCTACGAGCAGTACTTC.

This clone was counted only a few times. This chain links TRBV15 with TRBJ2-1; D gene uncertain. V was cut by 3 bases and J by 0 bases, with 12 bases left in between. The germline V gene has CDR1 LNHNV and CDR2 YYDKDF (reference sequence). This CDR3 comprises 16 residues. The CDR3 spells CATSSDRRSSYNEQFF. CDR3 DNA: TGTGCCACCAGCAGCGACCGCCGGAGCTCCTACAATGAGCAGTTCTTC. The whole variable domain, filled in from reference TRBV15 and TRBJ2-1, reads DAMVIQNPRYQVTQFGKPVTLSCSQTLNHNVMYWYQQKSSQAPKLLFHYYDKDFNNEADTPDNFQSRRPNTSFCFLDIRSPGLGDTAMYLCATSSDRRSSYNEQFFGPGTRLTVL.

This chain joins TRBV3-1 (or the pseudogene TRBV3-2) and TRBJ2-7; no firm D call. Looked up from germline, CDR1 is LGHDT and CDR2 is YNNKEL (reference sequence). This CDR3 has 12 amino acids. Trimming stripped 1 base from V and 3 bases from J, with 4 bases between. The CDR3 bases are TGTGCCAGCAGCCAAGTTAACTACGAGCAGTACTTC. Encoded protein: CASSQVNYEQYF.

The rearrangement links TRBV21-1 to TRBJ2-1; the D call TRBD2 from the table was never checked on the DNA. TRBV21-1 is listed as a pseudogene. The CDR3 runs to 13 residues. CDR3 bases: TGTGCCACCGGGGAGGACTGCTACAATGAGCAGTTCTTC. Amino acid sequence: CATGEDCYNEQFF.

This chain joins TRBV4-1 and TRBJ1-6; no definite D call. Trimming cost V 2 bases and J 8 bases, with 16 bases left between them. The germline CDR1 and CDR2 sequences are MGHRA and YSYEKL. This CDR3 contains 16 residues. Here the CDR3 reads CASSQTPTGKHSPLHF. The CDR3 DNA is TGCGCCAGCAGCCAAACACCCACGGGCAAACATTCACCCCTCCACTTT.

The chain has TRBV4-3 and TRBJ2-3; 8 bases agree with TRBD2. The CDR3 covers 16 residues. Trimming took 0 bases from V and 3 from J; bases not matched to a gene: 5. CDR1 is LGHNA, CDR2 YSLEER, per germline. The CDR3 region is CASSQDSSGGTDTQYF. The CDR3 DNA reads TGCGCCAGCAGCCAAGATTCCTCGGGGGGGACAGATACGCAGTATTTT.

This sequence joins TRBV4-1 and TRBJ1-2; 9 bases line up with TRBD1. The CDR3 is 15 residues long. Per the germline V gene, CDR1 is MGHRA and CDR2 is YSYEKL. The junction had 9 bases not matched to a gene; V was cut back by 0 bases and J by 10 bases. The CDR3 nucleotides are TGCGCCAGCAGCCAAGAGGGGGACAGGGCTTCGATCTACACCTTC. Amino acids: CASSQEGDRASIYTF.

The chain couples TRBV4-1 to TRBJ2-7; 9 bases line up with TRBD1. This CDR3 region has 15 residues. Losses at the gene ends were 5 bases for V and 7 bases for J; bases not matched to a gene: 12. Germline V CDR1 and CDR2: MGHRA, YSYEKL. The CDR3 spells CASSKQGARANEQYF. The CDR3 nucleotides read TGCGCCAGCAGCAAACAGGGGGCGCGAGCTAATGAGCAGTACTTC.

The chain joins TRBV28 to TRBJ2-3, with D unclear. The V end was cut by 2 bases, the J end by 8 bases, with 2 bases between. CDR3 length: 10 amino acids. Germline V lookup: CDR1 MDHEN, CDR2 SYDVKM. CDR3 loop: CASSLGTQYF. The CDR3, as DNA: TGTGCCAGCAGTTTAGGTACGCAGTATTTT.

This clone appeared once. The chain combines TRBV25-1 with TRBJ1-2; 12 bases are shared with TRBD1. V lost 7 bases, J lost 8 bases, and 8 bases stayed unmatched. This CDR3 comprises 14 residues. The germline gives CDR1 MGHDK, CDR2 SYGVNS. As DNA, the CDR3 is TGTGCCAGCAATGCGGGACAGGGGGCGCGCGGCTACACCTTC. As protein: CASNAGQGARGYTF.

This rearrangement joins TRBV4-3 to TRBJ2-7; D is unresolved. Germline V lookup: CDR1 LGHNA, CDR2 YSLEER. The germline V and J ends were trimmed by 3 bases and 4 bases, with 16 bases remaining between them. The CDR3 extends over 15 amino acids. The CDR3 spells CASSQADTLPYEQYF. CDR3 DNA: TGCGCCAGCAGCCAGGCGGATACACTCCCTTACGAGCAGTACTTC.

The genes are TRBV28 and TRBJ1-3; possibly TRBD1 for D (6 bases). Germline V gene sequence: CDR1 MDHEN, CDR2 SYDVKM. CDR3 length equals 14 residues. Trimming removed 6 bases from V and 2 bases from J, with 11 bases in between. CDR3 amino acids: CASRGGTTGNTIYF. The CDR3 nucleotides read TGTGCCAGCAGAGGCGGGACAACTGGAAACACCATATATTTT.